This T cell receptor (beta chain) was captured by sequencing in a study of OX40 agonist ivuxolimab in advanced cancers. The protocol was immunoSEQ multiplex PCR, while the TCRdb copy is restricted to in-frame clones and leaves out a portion. In the table there are roughly 99,000 clones, around 93% of which are singletons. Material: CD4+ or CD8+ T cells sorted from blood, obtained in a trial of the OX40 agonist ivuxolimab. This clonotype was sampled from an adult with an advanced solid tumor such as melanoma, head and neck, liver or kidney cancer.

This chain's CDR3 is CASSSEGREENEQFF. The CDR3 DNA follows: TGCGCCAGCAGCTCGGAGGGGCGGGAGGAGAATGAGCAGTTCTTC. The chain is built from TRBV5-1 and TRBJ2-1; 8 bases agree with TRBD2. V gave up 3 bases and J gave up 7 bases; unmatched junction bases: 9. This CDR3 is built from 15 residues. The germline CDR1 and CDR2 sequences are SGHRS and YFSETQ.